Following are 9 T cell receptor beta chains from one sample sequenced in a study of cytomegalovirus exposure and HLA in healthy donors. Primers: 60 Vbeta forward and 13 Jbeta reverse. Sequencing used immunoSEQ multiplex PCR; TCRdb keeps in-frame clones, though not all of them. Its listing shows about 65,000 clones. Sample: PBMCs. The receptors originated from a boy younger than 18 in good health and CMV-seronegative.

The J gene is TRBJ2-7, the V gene TRBV29-1; 9 bases are a match to TRBD1. Germline CDR1 reads SQVTM; CDR2 reads ANQGSEA. The CDR3 sequence is 14 residues long. Trimming cost V 6 bases and J 2 bases; bases outside gene matches: 8. The CDR3 sequence is CSVVGQGRAYEQYF. CDR3 bases: TGCAGCGTCGTCGGACAGGGGCGAGCCTACGAGCAGTACTTC.

This chain uses TRBV6-5 with TRBJ2-7, with 8 bases lining up with TRBD1. Looked up from germline, CDR1 is MNHEY and CDR2 is SVGAGI. The V gene end was trimmed by 6 bases and the J gene end by 0 bases; junction bases not matched to a gene: 1. The CDR3 loop spans 13 amino acids. The CDR3, as DNA: TGTGCCAGCAGCGGACAGGGCTCCTACGAGCAGTACTTC. It codes for CASSGQGSYEQYF.

J is TRBJ2-5 and V is TRBV7-9; 7 positions agree with TRBD1. The germline V gene has CDR1 SEHNR and CDR2 FQNEAQ (reference sequence). J gave up 3 bases and V 4 bases, and 5 bases lay outside the gene matches. The CDR3 consists of 14 residues. CDR3 nucleotides: TGTGCCAGCAGCTCCAACACAGGGGAAGAGACCCAGTACTTC. This translates into CASSSNTGEETQYF. Full variable domain (missing parts from reference TRBV7-9 and TRBJ2-5): DTGVSQNPRHKITKRGQNVTFRCDPISEHNRLYWYRQTLGQGPEFLTYFQNEAQLEKSRLLSDRFSAERPKGSFSTLEIQRTEQGDSAMYLCASSSNTGEETQYFGPGTRLLVL.

This sequence joins TRBV7-8 and TRBJ2-2; D is perhaps TRBD1 (6 bases). V gave up 6 bases and J gave up 3 bases, with 20 bases separating them. Germline CDR1 and CDR2: SGHVS and FQNEAQ. CDR3 size: 17 residues. The CDR3 here is CASSAPTRTADTGELFF. In DNA form, the CDR3 reads TGTGCCAGCAGTGCCCCAACTCGGACAGCGGACACCGGGGAGCTGTTTTTT.

The V call is TRBV30, the J call TRBJ1-1; 8 bases line up with TRBD1. CDR1 GTSNPN and CDR2 SVGIG come from the germline V gene (reference sequence). The CDR3 runs 15 residues. The V segment lost 2 bases and the J segment 0 bases; nucleotides outside the gene matches: 5. The CDR3, as DNA: TGTGCCTGGAGTCCATTGGGACAGGTGAACACTGAAGCTTTCTTT. Protein product: CAWSPLGQVNTEAFF.

V is TRBV9 and J is TRBJ1-5; possible D gene TRBD1, 6 bases. Germline V gene lookup returns CDR1 SGDLS and CDR2 YYNGEE. The CDR3 length is 15 residues. The germline V and J ends were trimmed by 0 bases and 3 bases, with 10 bases remaining between them. CDR3 loop: CASSVGSGVNQPQHF. The DNA of the CDR3 is TGTGCCAGCAGCGTAGGTTCAGGGGTCAATCAGCCCCAGCATTTT.

The chain has TRBV29-1 and TRBJ2-7; 9 nucleotides agree with TRBD1. This CDR3 has 14 amino acids. From germline, CDR1 is SQVTM and CDR2 ANQGSEA. After removal of 6 bases from V and 1 base from J, the junction contained 7 bases not matched to a gene. The CDR3 coding sequence is TGCAGCGTCGTCGGACAGGGGCGATCCTACGAGCAGTACTTC. It translates to CSVVGQGRSYEQYF.

In DNA, the CDR3 is TGTGCCAGCAGTTTAGGACCTCTGGTGGGAGCAACTAATGAAAAACTGTTTTTT. Residues: CASSLGPLVGATNEKLFF. The rearrangement uses TRBV28 and TRBJ1-4; D is uncertain. Trimming left V 2 bases short and J 0 bases short, with 16 bases between. This CDR3 spans 18 amino acids. The germline V gene has CDR1 MDHEN and CDR2 SYDVKM.

This chain connects TRBV29-1 to TRBJ2-7; TRBD1 agrees at 9 bases. The CDR3 length is 14 residues. CDR1 SQVTM and CDR2 ANQGSEA come from the germline V gene. J lost 2 bases, V lost 4 bases, and 6 bases had no gene match. The chain's CDR3 is CSVVVGTGTYEQYF. The CDR3 DNA follows: TGCAGCGTTGTAGTAGGGACAGGGACCTACGAGCAGTACTTC.